This T cell receptor (beta chain) comes out of a study of blood T cell repertoires in COVID-19. Study background: Sites across the United States, Italy and Spain contributed samples from acute and convalescent COVID-19. The cDNA or gDNA used as material had been derived from T cells, B-cell-depleted T cells, or PBMCs.

In the original analysis: Counts of nucleated cells, estimated from reference gene primer amplification, were obtained. The table came from immunoSEQ multiplex PCR; TCRdb's copy has only in-frame clones and leaves some out. The V and J calls and clone size come from that table; D and trimming were worked out from the DNA. The sample consists of some 97,000 clones, about 80% of them appearing once. With V trimmed by 1 base and J by 7 bases, 6 bases remained unmatched. CDR1 LNHNV and CDR2 YYDKDF come from the germline V gene (reference sequence). There are 14 residues in the CDR3. V usage is TRBV15 and J usage is TRBJ2-7, with 8 bases aligning to TRBD1. Sequenced input: peripheral blood. The receptor comes from a man between 65 and 85 years old with active or convalescent COVID-19. CDR3 in DNA: TGTGCCACCAGCAGAGGGCAGGGGGCGAGGGAGCAGTACTTC. It encodes CATSRGQGAREQYF.